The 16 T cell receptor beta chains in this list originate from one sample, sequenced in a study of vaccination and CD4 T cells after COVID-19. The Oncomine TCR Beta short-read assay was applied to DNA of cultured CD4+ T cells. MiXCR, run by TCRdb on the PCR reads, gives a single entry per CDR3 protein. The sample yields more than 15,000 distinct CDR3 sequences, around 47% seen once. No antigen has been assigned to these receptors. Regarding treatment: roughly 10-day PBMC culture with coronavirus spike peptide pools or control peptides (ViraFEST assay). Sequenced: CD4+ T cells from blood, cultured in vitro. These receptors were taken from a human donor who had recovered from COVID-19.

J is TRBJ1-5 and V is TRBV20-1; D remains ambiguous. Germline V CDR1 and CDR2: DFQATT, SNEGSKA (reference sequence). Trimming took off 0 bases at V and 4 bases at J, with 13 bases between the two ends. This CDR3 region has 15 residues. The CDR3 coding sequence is TGCAGTGCTAGAGAATCCGGGAAGGTGAATCAGCCCCAGCATTTT. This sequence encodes CSARESGKVNQPQHF.

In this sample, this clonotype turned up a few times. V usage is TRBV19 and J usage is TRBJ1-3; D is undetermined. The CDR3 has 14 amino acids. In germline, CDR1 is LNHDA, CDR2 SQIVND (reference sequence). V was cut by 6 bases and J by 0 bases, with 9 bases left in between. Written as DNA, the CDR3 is TGTGCCAGTAGCGAAAGCTACTCTGGAAACACCATATATTTT. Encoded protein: CASSESYSGNTIYF.

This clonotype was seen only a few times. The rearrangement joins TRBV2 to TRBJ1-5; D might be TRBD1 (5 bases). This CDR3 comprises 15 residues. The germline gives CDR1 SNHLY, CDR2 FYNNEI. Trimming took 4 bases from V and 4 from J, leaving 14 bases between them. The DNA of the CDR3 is TGTGCCAGCAGTGTCTCAGGGCTAGGTAATCAGCCCCAGCATTTT. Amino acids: CASSVSGLGNQPQHF.

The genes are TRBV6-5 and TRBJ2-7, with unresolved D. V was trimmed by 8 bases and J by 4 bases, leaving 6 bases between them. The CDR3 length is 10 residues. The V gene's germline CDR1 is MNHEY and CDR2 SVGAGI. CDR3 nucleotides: TGTGCCAGCGGTTCTTACGAGCAGTACTTC. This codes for CASGSYEQYF.

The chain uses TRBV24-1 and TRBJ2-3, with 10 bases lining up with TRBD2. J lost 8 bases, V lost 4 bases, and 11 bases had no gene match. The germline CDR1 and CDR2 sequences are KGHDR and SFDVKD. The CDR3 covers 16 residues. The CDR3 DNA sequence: TGTGCCACCAGTGACCGGACTAGCGGAAGTTTAGGTACGCAGTATTTT. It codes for CATSDRTSGSLGTQYF.

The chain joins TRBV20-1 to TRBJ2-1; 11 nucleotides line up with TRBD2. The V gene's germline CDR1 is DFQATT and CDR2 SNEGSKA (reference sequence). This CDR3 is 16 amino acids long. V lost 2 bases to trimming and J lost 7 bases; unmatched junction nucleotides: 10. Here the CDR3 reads CSARPILAGALNEQFF. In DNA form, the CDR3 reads TGCAGTGCTAGACCGATACTAGCGGGAGCTTTAAATGAGCAGTTCTTC.

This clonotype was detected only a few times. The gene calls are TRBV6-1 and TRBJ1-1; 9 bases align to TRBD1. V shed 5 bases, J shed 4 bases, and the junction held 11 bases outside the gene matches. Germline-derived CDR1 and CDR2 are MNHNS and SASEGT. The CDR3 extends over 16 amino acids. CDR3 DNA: TGTGCCAGCAGTAAAGAGAGGACAGGGGTGACCACTGAAGCTTTCTTT. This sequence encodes CASSKERTGVTTEAFF.

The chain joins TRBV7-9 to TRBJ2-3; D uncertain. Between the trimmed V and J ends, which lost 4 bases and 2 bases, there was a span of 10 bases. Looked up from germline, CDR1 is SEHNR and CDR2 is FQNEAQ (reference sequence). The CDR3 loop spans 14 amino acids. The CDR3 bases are TGTGCCAGCAGCTCCTCGACAACCACAGATACGCAGTATTTT. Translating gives CASSSSTTTDTQYF.

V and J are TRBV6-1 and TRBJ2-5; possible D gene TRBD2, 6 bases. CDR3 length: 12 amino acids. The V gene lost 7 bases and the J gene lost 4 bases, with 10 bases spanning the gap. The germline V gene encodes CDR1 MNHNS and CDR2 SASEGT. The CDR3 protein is CASTPGLETQYF. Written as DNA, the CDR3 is TGTGCCAGCACCCCGGGACTAGAGACCCAGTACTTC.

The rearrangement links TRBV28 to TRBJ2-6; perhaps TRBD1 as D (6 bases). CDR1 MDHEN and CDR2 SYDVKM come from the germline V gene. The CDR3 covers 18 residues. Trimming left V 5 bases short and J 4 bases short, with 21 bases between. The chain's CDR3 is CASSDQGKASAGANVLTF. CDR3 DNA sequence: TGTGCCAGCAGTGACCAGGGGAAAGCGAGCGCCGGGGCCAACGTCCTGACTTTC.

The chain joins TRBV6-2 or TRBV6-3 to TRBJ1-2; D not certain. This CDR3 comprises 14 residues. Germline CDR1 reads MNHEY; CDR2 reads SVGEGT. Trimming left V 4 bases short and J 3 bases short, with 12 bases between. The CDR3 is CASSSYRDHYGYTF. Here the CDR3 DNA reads TGTGCCAGCAGTTCTTACCGGGATCACTATGGCTACACCTTC.

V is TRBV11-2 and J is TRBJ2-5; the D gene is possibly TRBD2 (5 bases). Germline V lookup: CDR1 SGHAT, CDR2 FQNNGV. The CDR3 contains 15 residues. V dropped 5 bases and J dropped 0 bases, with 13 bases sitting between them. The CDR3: CASSNRGLHQETQYF. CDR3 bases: TGTGCCAGCAGCAATCGAGGGCTGCACCAAGAGACCCAGTACTTC.

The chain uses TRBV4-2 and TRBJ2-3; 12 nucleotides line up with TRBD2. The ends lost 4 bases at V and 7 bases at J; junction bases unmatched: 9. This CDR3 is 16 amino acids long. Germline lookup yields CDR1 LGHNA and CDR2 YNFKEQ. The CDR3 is CASSPVRLAGAYTQYF. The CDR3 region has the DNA TGTGCCAGCAGCCCCGTGCGACTAGCGGGAGCATATACGCAGTATTTT.

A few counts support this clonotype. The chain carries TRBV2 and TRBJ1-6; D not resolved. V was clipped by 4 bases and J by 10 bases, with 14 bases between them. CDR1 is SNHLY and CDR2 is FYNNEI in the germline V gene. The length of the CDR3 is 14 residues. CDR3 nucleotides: TGTGCCAGCAGTGCTGTGGCACCGGGATCACCCCTCCACTTT. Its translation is CASSAVAPGSPLHF. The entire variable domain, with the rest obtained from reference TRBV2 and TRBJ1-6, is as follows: EPEVTQTPSHQVTQMGQEVILRCVPISNHLYFYWYRQILGQKVEFLVSFYNNEISEKSEIFDDQFSVERPDGSNFTLKIRSTKLEDSAMYFCASSAVAPGSPLHFGNGTRLTVT.

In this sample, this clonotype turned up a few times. The CDR3 DNA sequence: TGTGCCAGTAGAGGAGCGGGGAGCACAGATACGCAGTATTTT. As protein: CASRGAGSTDTQYF. The gene calls are TRBV19 and TRBJ2-3, with TRBD2 identical over 7 bases. CDR3 size: 14 residues. Germline CDR1 is LNHDA and CDR2 is SQIVND (reference sequence). The junction had 3 bases not matched to a gene; V was cut back by 6 bases and J by 0 bases.

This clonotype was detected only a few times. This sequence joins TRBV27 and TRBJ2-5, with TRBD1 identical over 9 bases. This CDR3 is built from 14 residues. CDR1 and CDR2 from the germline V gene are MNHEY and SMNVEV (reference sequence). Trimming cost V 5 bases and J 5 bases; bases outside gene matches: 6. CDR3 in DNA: TGTGCCAGCAGTGCCCGGGACAGGGCCGAGACCCAGTACTTC. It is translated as CASSARDRAETQYF.